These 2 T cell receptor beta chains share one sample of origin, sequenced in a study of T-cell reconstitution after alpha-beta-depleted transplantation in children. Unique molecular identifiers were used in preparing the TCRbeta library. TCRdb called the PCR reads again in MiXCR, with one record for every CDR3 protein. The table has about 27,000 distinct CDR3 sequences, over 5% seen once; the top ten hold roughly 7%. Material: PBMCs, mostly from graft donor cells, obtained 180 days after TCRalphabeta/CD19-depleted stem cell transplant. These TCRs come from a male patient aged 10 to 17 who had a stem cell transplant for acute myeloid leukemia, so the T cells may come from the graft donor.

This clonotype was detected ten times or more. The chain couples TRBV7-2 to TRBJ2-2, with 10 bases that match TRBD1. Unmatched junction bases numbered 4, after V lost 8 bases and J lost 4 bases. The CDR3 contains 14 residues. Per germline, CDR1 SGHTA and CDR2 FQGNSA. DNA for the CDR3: TGTGCCAGCCAGGGACAGGGGAGCACCGGGGAGCTGTTTTTT. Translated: CASQGQGSTGELFF.

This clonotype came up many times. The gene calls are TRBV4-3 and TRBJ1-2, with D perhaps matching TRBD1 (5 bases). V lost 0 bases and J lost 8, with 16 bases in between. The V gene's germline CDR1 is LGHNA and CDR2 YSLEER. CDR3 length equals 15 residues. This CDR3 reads CASSQDPGPLGGYTF. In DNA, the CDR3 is TGCGCCAGCAGCCAAGATCCGGGGCCTCTAGGAGGCTACACCTTC.